This T cell receptor beta chain was documented in a study of T cell responses to AZD1222 COVID-19 vaccine. Regarding the study as a whole: After two AZD1222 doses, spike-specific TCR breadth and depth rose versus day 0. Clonal diversity was possibly underestimated; the donors were predominantly white British and more often female. Researchers report vaccine-associated CD4 TCRs spanning spike, with dominance at 160-218 and 743-854.

This table comes from immunoSEQ multiplex PCR, and its TCRdb copy is limited to in-frame clones, with some not included. The sample shows roughly 120,000 clones, approximately 86% of them seen only once. Germline-derived CDR1 and CDR2 are LNHNV and YYDKDF (reference sequence). The CDR3 spans 17 residues. V shed 8 bases and J shed 3 bases, with 23 bases lying between them. As to this clone: Its antigen is not identified.

The J gene is TRBJ1-3, the V gene TRBV15, with a possible D match to TRBD1 (6 bases). The TCR was taken from an adult in good health. The sample in question was peripheral blood, obtained on day 0 of AZD1222 vaccination. CDR3 DNA sequence: TGTGCCACCTCCCGTAGGGGGGCGCGGGAGAGTGGAAACACCATATATTTT. Translating gives CATSRRGARESGNTIYF.